The 12 T cell receptor beta chains presented below share a single source sample, sequenced in a study of T cell repertoires in cytomegalovirus infection (dated by TCRdb to about 2019). What the treatment or condition label conveys for this sample: in vitro stimulation with specific CMV peptide epitopes to enrich CMV-specific T cells. Instrument on record: Illumina HiSeq 1500. TCRdb handled the public reads itself, with Q25 trimming in fastp and clone calling in MiXCR, and kept productive beta chains. Each entry is one CDR3 protein sequence, shown with its most common DNA and genes. Here the sample has under 500,000 distinct CDR3 sequences; roughly 43% occur a single time. The ten largest clonotypes hold roughly two fifths of the sample. For these receptors, no antigen is known. Specimen: cultured PBMCs, collected from culture after CMV antigen stimulation. The receptors come from a human donor in good health (CMV status not recorded). Some clones in this sample may be carry-over from other donors' samples.

This chain connects TRBV28 to TRBJ2-3; tentative D call: TRBD2 (5 bases). CDR1 and CDR2 (germline): MDHEN, SYDVKM. V lost 11 bases to trimming and J lost 3 bases, with 21 bases between them. The CDR3 is made up of 15 amino acids. The CDR3 here is CALSGLPATTDTQYF. CDR3 coding DNA: TGTGCCCTCTCGGGGTTGCCGGCAACGACAGATACGCAGTATTTT.

The CDR3 coding sequence is TGTGCCAGCAGCTTAGGTCCCGGACTAGCGGGGAGAGGCCGCCCCACAGATACGCAGTATTTT. It encodes CASSLGPGLAGRGRPTDTQYF. The chain recombines TRBV7-9 with TRBJ2-3, with TRBD2 identical over 12 bases. The ends lost 1 base at V and 2 bases at J; junction bases unmatched: 16. This CDR3 contains 21 residues. Germline V CDR1 and CDR2: SEHNR, FQNEAQ (reference sequence).

V usage is TRBV11-3 and J usage is TRBJ2-1; D could derive from TRBD1 or TRBD2 (7 bases each). The length of the CDR3 is 14 residues. Germline V gene lookup returns CDR1 SGHNT and CDR2 YENEEA. V was clipped by 0 bases and J by 11 bases, with 14 bases between them. Here the CDR3 reads CASSLDRGGGQQFF. In DNA form, the CDR3 reads TGTGCCAGCAGCTTAGACAGGGGGGGTGGGCAGCAGTTCTTC.

This rearrangement joins TRBV12-3 or TRBV12-4 to TRBJ2-3; 8 bases agree with TRBD2. J gave up 2 bases and V 2 bases, and 15 bases lay outside the gene matches. The CDR3 is made up of 19 amino acids. For the CDR3, the DNA is TGTGCCAGCAGTTTATTCCTTGCGGGAGGCCGTATCATCACAGATACGCAGTATTTT. It encodes CASSLFLAGGRIITDTQYF.

The chain couples TRBV19 to TRBJ2-7, with 8 bases fitting TRBD2. From germline, CDR1 is LNHDA and CDR2 SQIVND (reference sequence). V lost 5 bases, J lost 0 bases, and 3 bases stayed unmatched. The CDR3 extends over 14 amino acids. The CDR3 DNA reads as TGTGCCAGTAGTGTAGCGGGACCCTCCTACGAGCAGTACTTC. As protein: CASSVAGPSYEQYF.

Written as DNA, the CDR3 is TGTGCCAGCAGTGATCAGGGGGCGGCTGGCTACACCTTC. It encodes CASSDQGAAGYTF. The V call is TRBV6-1, the J call TRBJ1-2; 8 nucleotides agree with TRBD1. The junction had 4 bases not matched to a gene; V was cut back by 3 bases and J by 7 bases. The V gene's germline CDR1 is MNHNS and CDR2 SASEGT. This CDR3 is built from 13 residues.

This sequence joins TRBV11-2 and TRBJ2-2; perhaps TRBD1 as D (6 bases). The germline V and J ends were trimmed by 3 bases and 5 bases, with 13 bases remaining between them. Germline-derived CDR1 and CDR2 are SGHAT and FQNNGV. The CDR3 is 15 amino acids. For the CDR3, the DNA is TGTGCCAGCAGCTTTGGTACAGGGTATACCGGGGAGCTGTTTTTT. Translating gives CASSFGTGYTGELFF.

The chain links TRBV28 to TRBJ1-2; D possibly corresponds to TRBD1 (5 bases). Trimming removed 8 bases from V and 4 bases from J, with 14 bases in between. Germline V CDR1 and CDR2: MDHEN, SYDVKM. The CDR3 totals 13 residues. The CDR3 region is CASGRGLIYGYTF. The CDR3 DNA is TGTGCCAGCGGTAGGGGACTGATCTATGGCTACACCTTC.

This chain links TRBV5-6 with TRBJ1-2, with D perhaps matching TRBD1 (5 bases). V was trimmed by 0 bases and J by 5 bases, leaving 11 bases between them. Germline-derived CDR1 and CDR2 are SGHDT and YYEEEE. The CDR3 extends over 14 amino acids. The CDR3 DNA sequence: TGTGCCAGCAGCTTGGCAGGGACGGCGTATGGCTACACCTTC. It specifies CASSLAGTAYGYTF.

The rearrangement links TRBV4-3 to TRBJ1-3, with unresolved D. V dropped 0 bases and J dropped 0 bases, with 6 bases sitting between them. This CDR3 spans 15 amino acids. CDR1 LGHNA and CDR2 YSLEER come from the germline V gene. The CDR3, as DNA: TGCGCCAGCAGCCAAGATCATGGCTCTGGAAACACCATATATTTT. Amino acid sequence: CASSQDHGSGNTIYF.

This clonotype was observed a few times. The chain links TRBV7-2 to TRBJ2-7, with D perhaps matching TRBD2 (5 bases). CDR1 is SGHTA, CDR2 FQGNSA, per germline. The CDR3 is 14 amino acids. The V and J ends lost 5 bases and 5 bases respectively, with 16 bases between them. The CDR3 DNA follows: TGTGCCAGCAGCCCCGGGAACTATCGCGACGAGCAGTACTTC. As protein: CASSPGNYRDEQYF.

The chain has TRBV12-5 and TRBJ1-2; a possible D gene is TRBD1 (5 bases). CDR3 length: 14 amino acids. CDR1 and CDR2 (germline): LGHNT, FRNRAP. Trimming pared 2 bases from V and 6 bases from J, leaving 13 bases between. CDR3 nucleotides: TGTGCTAGTGGTTTGCCACCCTTACAGGATGGCTACACCTTC. Its translation: CASGLPPLQDGYTF.